In this sample, the clone carrying this T cell receptor beta chain turned up many times. These data originate in a study of metastatic and nonmetastatic thyroid tumors. Study-level background: The authors compared repertoires across blood and tumor or nodule tissue from malignant and benign thyroid patients.

There were no patients who had received any treatment before thyroid surgery. Germline CDR1 and CDR2: MNHEY and SMNVEV (reference sequence). Trimming cost V 3 bases and J 5 bases, with 12 bases left between them. The CDR3 totals 14 residues. MiXCR re-clonotyped the PCR reads for TCRdb. Among tens of thousands of clones listed, 20% to 25% were seen once. V is TRBV27 and J is TRBJ2-3, with D possibly matching TRBD2 (7 bases). The sample comprised adjacent normal tissue. This TCR derives from a female donor with papillary thyroid cancer or a benign thyroid nodule (not recorded which). Some clones in this sample may be carry-over from other donors' samples. CDR3 protein: CASSLRGLLDTQYF. The CDR3 region has the DNA TGTGCCAGCAGTTTGCGGGGGCTGCTAGATACGCAGTATTTT.